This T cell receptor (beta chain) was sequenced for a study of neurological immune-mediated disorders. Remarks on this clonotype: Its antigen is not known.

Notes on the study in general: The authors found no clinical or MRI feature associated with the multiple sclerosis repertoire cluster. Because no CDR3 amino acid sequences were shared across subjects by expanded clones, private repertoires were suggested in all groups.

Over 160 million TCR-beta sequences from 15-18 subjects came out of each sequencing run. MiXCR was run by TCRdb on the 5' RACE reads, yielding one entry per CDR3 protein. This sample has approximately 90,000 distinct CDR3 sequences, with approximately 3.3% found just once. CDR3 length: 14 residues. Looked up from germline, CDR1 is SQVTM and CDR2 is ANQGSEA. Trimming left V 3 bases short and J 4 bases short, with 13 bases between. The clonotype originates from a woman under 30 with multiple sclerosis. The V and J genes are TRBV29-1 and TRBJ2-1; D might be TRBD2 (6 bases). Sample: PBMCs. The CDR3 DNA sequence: TGCAGCGTTGAGGCTAGCGCGAGGTACAATGAGCAGTTCTTC. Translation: CSVEASARYNEQFF.